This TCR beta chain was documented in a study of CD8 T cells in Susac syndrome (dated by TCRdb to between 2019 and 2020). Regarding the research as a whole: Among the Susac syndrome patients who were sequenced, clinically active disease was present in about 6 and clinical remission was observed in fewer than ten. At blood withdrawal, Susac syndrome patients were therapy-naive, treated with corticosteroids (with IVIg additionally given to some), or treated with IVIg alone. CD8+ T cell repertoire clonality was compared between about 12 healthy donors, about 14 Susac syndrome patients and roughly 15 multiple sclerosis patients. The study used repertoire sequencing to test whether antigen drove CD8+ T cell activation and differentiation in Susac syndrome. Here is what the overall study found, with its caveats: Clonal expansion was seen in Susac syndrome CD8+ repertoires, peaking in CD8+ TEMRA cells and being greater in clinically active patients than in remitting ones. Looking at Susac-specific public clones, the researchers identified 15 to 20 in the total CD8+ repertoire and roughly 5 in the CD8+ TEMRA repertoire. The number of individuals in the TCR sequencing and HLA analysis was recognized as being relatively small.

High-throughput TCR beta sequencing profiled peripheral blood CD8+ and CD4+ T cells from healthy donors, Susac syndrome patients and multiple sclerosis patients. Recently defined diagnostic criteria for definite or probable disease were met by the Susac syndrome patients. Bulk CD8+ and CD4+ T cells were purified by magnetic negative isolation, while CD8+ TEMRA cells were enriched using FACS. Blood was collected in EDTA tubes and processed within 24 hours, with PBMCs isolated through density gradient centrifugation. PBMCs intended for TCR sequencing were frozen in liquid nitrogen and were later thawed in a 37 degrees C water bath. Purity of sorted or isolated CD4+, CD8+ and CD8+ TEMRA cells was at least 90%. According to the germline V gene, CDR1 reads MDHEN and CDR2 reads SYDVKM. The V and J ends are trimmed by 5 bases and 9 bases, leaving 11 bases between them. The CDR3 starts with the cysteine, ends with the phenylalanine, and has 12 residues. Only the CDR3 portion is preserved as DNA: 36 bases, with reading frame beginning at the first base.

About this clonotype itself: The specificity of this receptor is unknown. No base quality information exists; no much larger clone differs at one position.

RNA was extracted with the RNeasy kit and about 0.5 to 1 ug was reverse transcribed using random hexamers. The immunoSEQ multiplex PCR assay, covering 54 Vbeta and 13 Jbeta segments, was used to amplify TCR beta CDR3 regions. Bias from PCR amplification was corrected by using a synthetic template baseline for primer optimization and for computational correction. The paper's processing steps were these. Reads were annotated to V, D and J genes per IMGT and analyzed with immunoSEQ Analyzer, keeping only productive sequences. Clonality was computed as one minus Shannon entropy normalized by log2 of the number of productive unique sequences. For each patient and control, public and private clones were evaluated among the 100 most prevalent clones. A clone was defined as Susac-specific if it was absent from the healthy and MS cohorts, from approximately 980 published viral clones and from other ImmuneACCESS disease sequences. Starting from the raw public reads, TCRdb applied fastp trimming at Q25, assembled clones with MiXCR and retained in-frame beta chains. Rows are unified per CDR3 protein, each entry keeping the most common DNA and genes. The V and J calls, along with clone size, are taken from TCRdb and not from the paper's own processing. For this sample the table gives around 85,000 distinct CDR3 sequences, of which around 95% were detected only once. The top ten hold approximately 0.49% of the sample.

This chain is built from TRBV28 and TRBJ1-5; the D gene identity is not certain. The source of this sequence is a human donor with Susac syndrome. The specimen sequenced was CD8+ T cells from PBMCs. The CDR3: CASSPDPWPQHF. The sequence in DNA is TGTGCCAGCAGTCCCGACCCTTGGCCCCAGCATTTT.